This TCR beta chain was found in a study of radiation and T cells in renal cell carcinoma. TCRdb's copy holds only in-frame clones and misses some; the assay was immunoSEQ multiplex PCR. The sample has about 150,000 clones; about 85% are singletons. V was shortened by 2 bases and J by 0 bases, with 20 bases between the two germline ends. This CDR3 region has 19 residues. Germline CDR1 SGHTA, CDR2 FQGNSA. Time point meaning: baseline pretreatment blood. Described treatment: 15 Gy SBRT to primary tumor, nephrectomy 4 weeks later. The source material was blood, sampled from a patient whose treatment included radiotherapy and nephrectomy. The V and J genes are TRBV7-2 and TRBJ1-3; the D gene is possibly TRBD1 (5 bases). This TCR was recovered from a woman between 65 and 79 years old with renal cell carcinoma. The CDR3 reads CASSLNVPPRQSSGNTIYF. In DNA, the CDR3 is TGTGCCAGCAGCTTAAACGTTCCCCCACGACAGAGCTCTGGAAACACCATATATTTT.